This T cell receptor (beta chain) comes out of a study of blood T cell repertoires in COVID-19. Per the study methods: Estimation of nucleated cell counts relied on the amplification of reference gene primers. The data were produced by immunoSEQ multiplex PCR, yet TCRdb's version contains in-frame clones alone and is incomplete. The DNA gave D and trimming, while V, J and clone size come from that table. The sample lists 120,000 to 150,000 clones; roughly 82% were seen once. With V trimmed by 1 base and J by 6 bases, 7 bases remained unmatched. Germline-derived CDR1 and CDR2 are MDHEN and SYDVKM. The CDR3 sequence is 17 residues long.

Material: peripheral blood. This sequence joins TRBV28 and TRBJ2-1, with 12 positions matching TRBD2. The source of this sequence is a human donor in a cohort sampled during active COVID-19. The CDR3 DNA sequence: TGTGCCAGCAGTTTATCCCTAGCGGGGGGGCCGGGCAATGAGCAGTTCTTC. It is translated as CASSLSLAGGPGNEQFF.